The rows below give T cell receptor beta chains drawn from one sample of a study of CD8 T cells in ankylosing spondylitis. Each CDR3 protein is one row after TCRdb ran MiXCR on the 5' RACE reads. The sample records roughly 450,000 distinct CDR3 sequences, roughly 26% being singletons. Sequencing input: blood, either unsorted or a sorted T cell fraction (not recorded which). The receptors here all came from a male donor with ankylosing spondylitis. Each CDR3 is given without its conserved first and last residue. Clone size is stated in some rows and not others, as once, few, many or a class when expanded.

13	TRBV7-2	TRBJ1-6	.	ASSPQMGAGSPLH
14	TRBV7-2	TRBJ2-7	.	ASSPSAGQGIHEQY
15	TRBV5-1	TRBJ2-1	few	ASSLGLAGNSYNEQF
12	TRBV20-1	TRBJ2-7	.	SARDGTSGNEQY
14	TRBV14	TRBJ2-3	few	ASSQLAASVVDTQY
11	TRBV29-1	TRBJ2-5	.	SVREGGGETQY
11	TRBV5-1	TRBJ2-1	.	ASSLETYSGQF
11	TRBV6-2/TRBV6-3	TRBJ2-7	.	ASSRTGSYEQY
12	TRBV12-3/TRBV12-4	TRBJ1-4	.	ASSLTAFNEKLF
13	TRBV4-1	TRBJ1-5	few	ASSPTAGGLQPQH
15	TRBV9	TRBJ2-2	.	ASSVASGREGTGELF
13	TRBV5-1	TRBJ1-1	few	ASSLEHIKNTEAF
12	TRBV24-1	TRBJ2-1	.	ATSALGGGNEQF
12	TRBV12-3/TRBV12-4	TRBJ1-4	.	ASRIHATNEKLF
12	TRBV3-1	TRBJ2-7	.	ASSPNPNYDEQY
10	TRBV20-1	TRBJ1-2	few	SARVKGWGYT
14	TRBV4-2	TRBJ2-7	.	ASSPGTTRSSYEQY
13	TRBV7-2	TRBJ1-6	many	ASSSVGGAGSPLH
15	TRBV6-2/TRBV6-3	TRBJ2-5	.	ASSYFLAGESQETQY
11	TRBV11-2	TRBJ2-1	few	ASSPEGQGEQF
14	TRBV24-1	TRBJ2-1	.	ATSDLASGTLNEQF
12	TRBV20-1	TRBJ2-1	.	SAKGTSGYNEQF